This TCR beta chain was sequenced for a study of molecular identifiers for immune sequencing clone quantification. This clonotype has at least ten counts. Making the bulk TCR libraries relied on previously described methods and listed TCR primers. TCRdb recomputed calls from the PCR reads with MiXCR, one row per CDR3 protein. The table lists more than 450,000 distinct CDR3 sequences, around a fifth of them singletons. Source material: naive CD8+ T cells from blood, with Jurkat cell RNA spiked in. The subset was: FACS-sorted CD8+CD4-CCR7+CD45RA+ naive T cells. The clonotype was recovered from a human donor in good health. Some libraries in this study had Jurkat cell RNA spiked in.

CDR3 sequence: CATGTRVGVEQFF. In nucleotides, the CDR3 is TGTGCCACCGGGACTAGGGTGGGAGTTGAGCAGTTCTTC. J is TRBJ2-1 and V is TRBV24-1; 8 bases are a match to TRBD2. The CDR3 runs to 13 residues. The ends lost 9 bases at V and 9 bases at J; junction bases unmatched: 9. Germline V gene data show CDR1 as KGHDR and CDR2 as SFDVKD.